This entry lists 28 T cell receptor beta chains sequenced from one sample in a study of shared clonotypes between healthy human individuals. Repertoires were generated with immunoSEQ multiplex PCR, while TCRdb's copy carries only in-frame clones and drops some. The sample consists of 450,000 to 650,000 clones, around 78% of them appearing once. The sequenced sample was PBMCs. The receptors shown here come from a woman in her thirties or forties in good health. Some clones in this sample may be carry-over from other donors' samples.

The sample holds a few counts of this clone. The chain employs TRBV10-3 and TRBJ1-2, with 9 bases that match TRBD1. With V trimmed by 5 bases and J by 3 bases, 4 bases remained unmatched. CDR1 is ENHRY and CDR2 is SYGVKD in the germline V gene. This CDR3 has 14 amino acids. The CDR3 nucleotides are TGTGCCATCAGTAACACAGGGGGCGACTATGGCTACACCTTC. Encoded protein: CAISNTGGDYGYTF.

With respect to this clone: One junction end disagrees with the germline gene, perhaps due to a read error. The genes are TRBV11-1 and TRBJ2-1; 15 bases agree with TRBD2. The CDR3 has 14 residues. Germline-derived CDR1 and CDR2 are SGHAT and FQDESV (reference sequence). The CDR3 reads CASSSGLAGGLKLF. The CDR3 region has the DNA TGTGCCAGCAGCTCCGGACTAGCGGGAGGGCTTAAGCTCTTC. The full variable domain, with the rest looked up from reference TRBV11-1 and TRBJ2-1, is EAEVAQSPRYKITEKSQAVAFWCDPISGHATLYWYRQILGQGPELLVQFQDESVVDDSQLPKDRFSAERLKGVDSTLKIQPAELGDSAMYLCASSSGLAGGLKLFGPGTRLTVL.

V and J are TRBV29-1 and TRBJ1-2, with 7 bases lining up with TRBD1. This CDR3 spans 13 amino acids. V lost 0 bases, J lost 6 bases, and 4 bases stayed unmatched. The germline CDR1 and CDR2 sequences are SQVTM and ANQGSEA. The chain's CDR3 is CSVEEDRWDGYTF. Here the CDR3 DNA reads TGCAGCGTTGAAGAGGACAGGTGGGATGGCTACACCTTC.

The chain carries TRBV30 and TRBJ2-1, with 12 positions matching TRBD2. The CDR3 runs to 16 residues. Germline loops: CDR1 GTSNPN, CDR2 SVGIG (reference sequence). V was pared by 0 bases and J by 7 bases, with 7 bases of the junction left unmatched. The CDR3 DNA reads TGTGCCTGGAGTGTCCCCCTAGCGGGAGGGCCAAATGAGCAGTTCTTC. Amino acid sequence: CAWSVPLAGGPNEQFF.

At least ten counts were recorded for this clone. This sequence joins TRBV29-1 and TRBJ2-3; 7 bases are shared with TRBD1. This CDR3 is 18 amino acids long. Germline CDR1 and CDR2: SQVTM and ANQGSEA. V trimming: 1 base; J trimming: 0 bases; junction bases outside the gene matches: 13. CDR3 residues: CSVEVVQGRSSSTDTQYF. CDR3 DNA sequence: TGCAGCGTTGAAGTTGTACAGGGGCGTAGCTCTAGCACAGATACGCAGTATTTT.

The rearrangement joins TRBV4-1 to TRBJ2-7; 8 bases fit TRBD2. This CDR3 contains 15 residues. J lost 6 bases, V lost 0 bases, and 7 bases had no gene match. Per germline, CDR1 MGHRA and CDR2 YSYEKL. The CDR3 here is CASSQDPSGSSEQYF. The CDR3 bases are TGCGCCAGCAGCCAAGACCCTAGCGGGTCGTCCGAGCAGTACTTC.

This clone was seen a few times. One base away lies a much larger clone, so this may be a sequencing read error. In the same sample, other DNA sequences code for this CDR3. V gene TRBV30 combines with J gene TRBJ2-3; D remains unclear. V lost 1 base, J lost 0 bases, and 2 bases lay in between. The CDR3 extends over 12 amino acids. Germline CDR1 and CDR2: GTSNPN and SVGIG (reference sequence). Written as DNA, the CDR3 is TGTGCCTGGAGTGCTAGCACAGATACGCAGTATTTT. Encoded protein: CAWSASTDTQYF. The full variable domain, with the rest looked up from reference TRBV30 and TRBJ2-3, is SQTIHQWPATLVQPVGSPLSLECTVEGTSNPNLYWYRQAAGRGLQLLFYSVGIGQISSEVPQNLSASRPQDRQFILSSKKLLLSDSGFYLCAWSASTDTQYFGPGTRLTVL.

This chain links TRBV5-6 with TRBJ2-5; D gene uncertain. The better agreement between TRBJ2-7 and the DNA end casts doubt on the J call. Per germline, CDR1 SGHDT and CDR2 YYEEEE. The CDR3 consists of 14 residues. In DNA form, the CDR3 reads TGTGCCAGCAGCTTGGGTCGCCTCCTCTACGAGCAGTACTTC. Encoded protein: CASSLGRLLYEQYF.

The gene calls are TRBV28 and TRBJ2-6; no reliable D call. V lost 5 bases and J 1 base, leaving 12 bases between the germline ends. Per germline, CDR1 MDHEN and CDR2 SYDVKM. CDR3 length: 16 amino acids. The CDR3 loop is CASSLPTPSGANVLTF. The CDR3 bases are TGTGCCAGCAGTCTGCCGACTCCTTCTGGGGCCAACGTCCTGACTTTC. The complete variable domain, with remaining parts taken from reference TRBV28 and TRBJ2-6, reads DVKVTQSSRYLVKRTGEKVFLECVQDMDHENMFWYRQDPGLGLRLIYFSYDVKMKEKGDIPEGYSVSREKKERFSLILESASTNQTSMYLCASSLPTPSGANVLTFGAGSRLTVL.

The rearrangement links TRBV21-1 to TRBJ1-3; no DNA check was done on the table's D call, TRBD1. TRBV21-1 is a documented pseudogene. This CDR3 has 17 amino acids. The CDR3 DNA is TGTGCCAGCCGCCTACCGAGAAACAGCAAGTTAGGGGACACCATATATTTT. Translation: CASRLPRNSKLGDTIYF.

The count of this clone is one. The chain carries TRBV7-2 and TRBJ2-1; D is perhaps TRBD2 (5 bases). Trimming cost V 1 base and J 2 bases, with 12 bases left between them. Per the germline V gene, CDR1 is SGHTA and CDR2 is FQGNSA. The CDR3 consists of 16 residues. The CDR3 DNA reads as TGTGCCAGCAGCTTAGGTGAGCGGAGCGCCTACAATGAGCAGTTCTTC. Protein sequence: CASSLGERSAYNEQFF.

This clone was observed a handful of times. The V call is TRBV28, the J call TRBJ2-5; D unclear. V was clipped by 10 bases and J by 5 bases, with 17 bases between them. CDR1 and CDR2 (germline): MDHEN, SYDVKM. The CDR3 length is 13 residues. This CDR3 is CATAQRPRETQYF. The CDR3 bases are TGTGCCACCGCACAACGCCCGCGTGAGACCCAGTACTTC. Full variable domain (outside the CDR3, taken from reference TRBV28 and TRBJ2-5): DVKVTQSSRYLVKRTGEKVFLECVQDMDHENMFWYRQDPGLGLRLIYFSYDVKMKEKGDIPEGYSVSREKKERFSLILESASTNQTSMYLCATAQRPRETQYFGPGTRLLVL.

About this clone itself: One junction end disagrees with the germline gene, perhaps due to a read error. V usage is TRBV6-5 and J usage is TRBJ1-1; 10 nucleotides agree with TRBD1. Germline V lookup: CDR1 MNHEY, CDR2 SVGAGI. The CDR3 contains 14 residues. The DNA of the CDR3 is TGTGCCAGCAACCGGGGACAGGGGCGTGGGACACCCCTCTTT. It codes for CASNRGQGRGTPLF.

This clone was observed a handful of times. The J gene is TRBJ2-5, the V gene TRBV28, with a weak D call TRBD2 (5 bases). The J call may not be correct, given that the DNA end is closer to TRBJ2-7. The CDR3 covers 14 residues. Germline V gene lookup returns CDR1 MDHEN and CDR2 SYDVKM. CDR3 amino acids: CASSRPGIIHEQYF. CDR3 nucleotide sequence: TGTGCCAGCAGCCGGCCCGGGATAATCCACGAGCAGTACTTC.

This chain uses TRBV28 with TRBJ1-3, with D possibly matching TRBD1 (5 bases). The germline gives CDR1 MDHEN, CDR2 SYDVKM. V lost 2 bases and J 0 bases, leaving 20 bases between the germline ends. The CDR3 is 19 amino acids. The CDR3: CASSLATGGLAVSGNTIYF. For the CDR3, the DNA is TGTGCCAGCAGTTTAGCTACCGGGGGGTTGGCGGTCTCTGGAAACACCATATATTTT.

The chain employs TRBV6-5 and TRBJ2-7; D is uncertain. Trimming stripped 0 bases from V and 0 bases from J, with 9 bases between. The germline V gene has CDR1 MNHEY and CDR2 SVGAGI. This CDR3 has 15 amino acids. The CDR3 coding sequence is TGTGCCAGCAGTTACTCGAGTACAGCCTCCTACGAGCAGTACTTC. It specifies CASSYSSTASYEQYF.

The chain employs TRBV5-4 and TRBJ2-1; tentative D call: TRBD1 (6 bases). V was shortened by 2 bases and J by 6 bases, with 15 bases between the two germline ends. CDR3 length: 15 residues. Germline CDR1 SGHNT, CDR2 YYREEE (reference sequence). The CDR3: CASSLKAVRGNEQFF. CDR3 DNA sequence: TGTGCCAGCAGCTTAAAAGCGGTCAGGGGCAATGAGCAGTTCTTC.

The chain has TRBV2 and TRBJ2-2, with TRBD2 matching over 7 bases. Germline CDR1 and CDR2: SNHLY and FYNNEI. The CDR3 contains 15 residues. The ends lost 6 bases at V and 6 bases at J; junction bases unmatched: 10. CDR3 amino acids: CASRVTSNRAGELFF. CDR3 DNA sequence: TGTGCCAGCAGGGTGACTAGCAATCGAGCCGGGGAGCTGTTTTTT.

The count of this clone is one. This chain links TRBV28 with TRBJ2-3, with D possibly being TRBD1 (5 bases). Trimming stripped 3 bases from V and 5 bases from J, with 9 bases between. The germline CDR1 and CDR2 sequences are MDHEN and SYDVKM. The CDR3 runs to 13 residues. The CDR3 protein is CASSLGQGDTQYF. CDR3 bases: TGTGCCAGCAGTTTGGGTCAGGGAGATACGCAGTATTTT.

The rearrangement joins TRBV7-9 to TRBJ2-5; D is undetermined. The V gene lost 1 base and the J gene lost 1 base, with 7 bases spanning the gap. Germline V gene lookup returns CDR1 SEHNR and CDR2 FQNEAQ (reference sequence). The CDR3 loop spans 14 amino acids. CDR3 in DNA: TGTGCCAGCAGCTTAGGGACCGTCCAAGAGACCCAGTACTTC. It yields the protein CASSLGTVQETQYF.

For the CDR3, the DNA is TGTGCCAGCAGTGGAAGGACGACAGGGCAAGATGGCTACACCTTC. The encoded protein is CASSGRTTGQDGYTF. The V call is TRBV6-1, the J call TRBJ1-2; TRBD1 aligns across 7 bases. The CDR3 runs 15 residues. After removal of 4 bases from V and 6 bases from J, the junction contained 11 bases not matched to a gene. The V gene's germline CDR1 is MNHNS and CDR2 SASEGT.

The chain is built from TRBV27 and TRBJ1-5; perhaps TRBD1 as D (5 bases). Germline-derived CDR1 and CDR2 are MNHEY and SMNVEV (reference sequence). V lost 2 bases and J lost 4, with 9 bases in between. The CDR3 is 14 amino acids. The DNA for the CDR3 is TGTGCCAGCAGTTTAAGCAGGGCGAATCAGCCCCAGCATTTT. Residues: CASSLSRANQPQHF.

At least ten counts were recorded for this clone. CDR3 in amino acids: CASSLGYRGAGELFF. The CDR3 DNA follows: TGTGCCAGCAGCTTAGGTTACAGGGGAGCGGGGGAGCTGTTTTTT. The V call is TRBV11-2, the J call TRBJ2-2; TRBD1 matches at 7 bases. The CDR3 sequence is 15 residues long. The V gene's germline CDR1 is SGHAT and CDR2 FQNNGV. After removal of 1 base from V and 8 bases from J, the junction contained 7 bases not matched to a gene.

This clone was seen a handful of times. The genes are TRBV10-3 and TRBJ2-7; D perhaps matches TRBD2 (6 bases). CDR3 length equals 13 residues. V shed 6 bases and J shed 7 bases, with 16 bases lying between them. Looked up from germline, CDR1 is ENHRY and CDR2 is SYGVKD. In DNA, the CDR3 is TGTGCCATCAGAGACCGACTAGATCGGGAGCAGTACTTC. It is translated as CAIRDRLDREQYF.

V is TRBV10-3 and J is TRBJ2-5, with a tentative D call TRBD2 (7 bases). CDR3 size: 16 residues. Germline CDR1 is ENHRY and CDR2 is SYGVKD. The V and J ends lost 4 bases and 3 bases respectively, with 18 bases between them. CDR3 amino acids: CAISVGGREPKETQYF. DNA of the CDR3: TGTGCCATCAGTGTGGGGGGGCGGGAGCCGAAAGAGACCCAGTACTTC.

As to this clone: The germline gene is not matched at one end of the junction; a read error may be the cause. This rearrangement joins TRBV7-7 to TRBJ2-5; D possibly corresponds to TRBD2 (7 bases). The CDR3 is made up of 15 amino acids. CDR1 and CDR2 (germline): SSHAT, FNYEAQ (reference sequence). CDR3 sequence (DNA): TGTGCTAGCAGCCGCATCGGGGGGCCTCAAGAGACCCAGTACTTC. Encoded protein: CASSRIGGPQETQYF.

This clone was seen a handful of times. The CDR3 nucleotides read TGTGCCAGCAGCGCGGAGAACTATGGCTACACCTTC. Protein sequence: CASSAENYGYTF. The rearrangement links TRBV9 to TRBJ1-2; D is undetermined. The V and J ends lost 3 bases and 2 bases respectively, with 5 bases between them. Germline values: CDR1 SGDLS, CDR2 YYNGEE. The CDR3 sequence is 12 residues long.

The rearrangement joins TRBV19 to TRBJ2-5; tentatively, D is TRBD2 (6 bases). Trimming removed 5 bases at V and 4 bases at J, with 17 bases between. Germline CDR1 is LNHDA and CDR2 is SQIVND (reference sequence). CDR3 length: 15 residues. The CDR3 DNA sequence: TGTGCCAGTAGTGTAAGGAGGGAAGGTGGAGAGACCCAGTACTTC. Its protein is CASSVRREGGETQYF.